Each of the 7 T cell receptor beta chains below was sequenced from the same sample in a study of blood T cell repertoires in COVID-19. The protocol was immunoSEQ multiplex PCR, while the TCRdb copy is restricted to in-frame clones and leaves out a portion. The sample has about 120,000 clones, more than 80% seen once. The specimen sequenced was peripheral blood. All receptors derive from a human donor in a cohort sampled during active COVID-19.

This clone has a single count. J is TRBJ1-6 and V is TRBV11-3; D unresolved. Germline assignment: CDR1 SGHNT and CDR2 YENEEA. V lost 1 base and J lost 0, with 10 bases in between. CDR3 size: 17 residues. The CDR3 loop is CASSLGPRSSYNSPLHF. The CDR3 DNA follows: TGTGCCAGCAGCTTAGGGCCCCGAAGCTCCTATAATTCACCCCTCCACTTT.

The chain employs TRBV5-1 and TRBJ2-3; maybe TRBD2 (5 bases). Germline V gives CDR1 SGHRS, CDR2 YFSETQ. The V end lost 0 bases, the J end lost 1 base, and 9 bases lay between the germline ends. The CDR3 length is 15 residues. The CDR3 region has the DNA TGCGCCAGCAGCTTGGCGGGATCGGGCACAGATACGCAGTATTTT. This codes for CASSLAGSGTDTQYF.

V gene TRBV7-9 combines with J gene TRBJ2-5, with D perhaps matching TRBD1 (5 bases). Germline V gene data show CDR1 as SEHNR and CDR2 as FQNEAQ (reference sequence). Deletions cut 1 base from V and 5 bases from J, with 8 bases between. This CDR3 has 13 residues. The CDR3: CASSLVRVETQYF. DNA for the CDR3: TGTGCCAGCAGCTTAGTCAGGGTCGAGACCCAGTACTTC.

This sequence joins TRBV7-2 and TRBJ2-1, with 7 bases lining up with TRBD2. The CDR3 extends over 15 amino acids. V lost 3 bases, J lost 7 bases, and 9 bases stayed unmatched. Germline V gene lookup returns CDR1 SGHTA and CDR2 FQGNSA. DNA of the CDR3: TGTGCCAGCAGCTTGGGCGGGAGAATAGGGAATGAGCAGTTCTTC. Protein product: CASSLGGRIGNEQFF. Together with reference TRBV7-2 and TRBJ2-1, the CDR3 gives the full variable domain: GAGVSQSPSNKVTEKGKDVELRCDPISGHTALYWYRQSLGQGLEFLIYFQGNSAPDKSGLPSDRFSAERTGGSVSTLTIQRTQQEDSAVYLCASSLGGRIGNEQFFGPGTRLTVL.

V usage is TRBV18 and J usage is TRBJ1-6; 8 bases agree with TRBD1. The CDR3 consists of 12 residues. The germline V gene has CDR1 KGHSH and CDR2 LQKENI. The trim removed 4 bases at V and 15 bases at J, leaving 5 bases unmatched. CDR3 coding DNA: TGTGCCAGCTCACAGGACAGGGAGGTCCTCCACTTT. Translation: CASSQDREVLHF.

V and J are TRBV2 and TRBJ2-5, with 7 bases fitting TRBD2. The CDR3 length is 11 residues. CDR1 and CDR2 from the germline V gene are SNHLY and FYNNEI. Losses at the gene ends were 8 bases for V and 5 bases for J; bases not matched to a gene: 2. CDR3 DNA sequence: TGTGCCAGCCGGGGAGGGGAGACCCAGTACTTC. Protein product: CASRGGETQYF. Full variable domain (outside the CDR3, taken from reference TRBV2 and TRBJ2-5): EPEVTQTPSHQVTQMGQEVILRCVPISNHLYFYWYRQILGQKVEFLVSFYNNEISEKSEIFDDQFSVERPDGSNFTLKIRSTKLEDSAMYFCASRGGETQYFGPGTRLLVL.

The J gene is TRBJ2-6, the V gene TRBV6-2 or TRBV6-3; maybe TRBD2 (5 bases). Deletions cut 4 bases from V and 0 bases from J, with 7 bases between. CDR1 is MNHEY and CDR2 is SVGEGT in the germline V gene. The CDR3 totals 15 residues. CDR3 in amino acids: CASSFGGSGANVLTF. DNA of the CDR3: TGTGCCAGCAGTTTTGGAGGCTCTGGGGCCAACGTCCTGACTTTC.